A single sample is the source of the 5 T cell receptor beta chains below, sequenced in a study of blood T cell repertoires in COVID-19. TCRdb's table, derived via immunoSEQ multiplex PCR, lists solely in-frame clones and lacks some. In the table there are around 120,000 clones, about three quarters of which are singletons. Sequencing used peripheral blood. All receptors derive from a human donor with acute or convalescent COVID-19. The donor label of this sample is uncertain.

The V and J genes are TRBV7-8 and TRBJ2-1; 10 nucleotides match TRBD2. The V and J ends lost 6 bases and 4 bases, in that order; junction bases with no gene match: 15. CDR1 is SGHVS and CDR2 is FQNEAQ in the germline V gene. There are 18 residues in the CDR3. In nucleotides, the CDR3 is TGTGCCAGCAGGTCCCGTTTGAGCGGGGGGGCAGGTTACAATGAGCAGTTCTTC. Translated: CASRSRLSGGAGYNEQFF.

The sample holds many counts of this clone. The chain links TRBV27 to TRBJ1-2; 8 positions agree with TRBD1. The ends lost 5 bases at V and 8 bases at J; junction bases unmatched: 7. CDR3 length: 13 residues. Germline V gene sequence: CDR1 MNHEY, CDR2 SMNVEV (reference sequence). This CDR3 reads CASSRSGGGGYTF. CDR3 bases: TGTGCCAGCAGTAGATCAGGGGGCGGGGGCTACACCTTC.

In DNA form, the CDR3 reads TGTGCCAGCAGCTTCGTAGCCAGGGACACTGAAGCTTTCTTT. It translates to CASSFVARDTEAFF. This chain joins TRBV7-2 and TRBJ1-1; D is perhaps TRBD1 (5 bases). This CDR3 has 14 amino acids. V shed 3 bases and J shed 3 bases, with 11 bases lying between them. From germline, CDR1 is SGHTA and CDR2 FQGNSA.

The chain has TRBV9 and TRBJ1-1, with a possible D match to TRBD1 (6 bases). V shed 6 bases and J shed 6 bases, with 18 bases lying between them. Germline CDR1 is SGDLS and CDR2 is YYNGEE. This CDR3 spans 14 amino acids. The CDR3 is CASTPDSLRAEAFF. The CDR3 DNA reads TGTGCCAGCACCCCGGACAGCCTGCGGGCTGAAGCTTTCTTT.

The chain employs TRBV4-1 and TRBJ2-5, with D possibly matching TRBD2 (5 bases). The length of the CDR3 is 13 residues. In germline, CDR1 is MGHRA, CDR2 YSYEKL. V shed 1 base and J shed 5 bases, with 8 bases lying between them. The CDR3 bases are TGCGCCAGCAGCCAAGGAAGAGGGGAGACCCAGTACTTC. Encoded protein: CASSQGRGETQYF.